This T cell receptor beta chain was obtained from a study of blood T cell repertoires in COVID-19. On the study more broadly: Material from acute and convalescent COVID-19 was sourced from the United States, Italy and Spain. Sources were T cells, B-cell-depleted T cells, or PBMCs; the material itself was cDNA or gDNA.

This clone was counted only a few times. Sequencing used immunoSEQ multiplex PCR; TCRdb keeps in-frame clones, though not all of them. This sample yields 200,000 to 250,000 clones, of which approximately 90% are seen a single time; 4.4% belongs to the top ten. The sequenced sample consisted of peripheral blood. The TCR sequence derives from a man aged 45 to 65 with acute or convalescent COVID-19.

CDR3 in DNA: TGTGCCAGCAGTTCCCTGGGGGGGGGATATGGCTACACCTTC. Amino acid sequence: CASSSLGGGYGYTF. The chain recombines TRBV27 with TRBJ1-2, with D possibly matching TRBD1 (5 bases). Per germline, CDR1 MNHEY and CDR2 SMNVEV (reference sequence). The CDR3 sequence is 14 residues long. Trimming took off 4 bases at V and 5 bases at J, with 14 bases between the two ends.